The 11 T cell receptor beta chains presented below share a single source sample, sequenced in a study of T cell responses to AZD1222 COVID-19 vaccine. Assay: immunoSEQ multiplex PCR; the TCRdb copy retains only in-frame clones and omits some. The repertoire holds about 74,000 clones, roughly 90% seen once, with 6.5% to 9.5% in the top ten. The source material was peripheral blood, sampled 28 days after the second AZD1222 dose. These receptors all stem from an adult who received the AZD1222 COVID-19 vaccine.

This chain links TRBV2 with TRBJ1-4, with TRBD1 identical over 8 bases. The J segment lost 14 bases and the V segment lost 4 bases, leaving 6 bases of the junction unmatched. This CDR3 region has 12 residues. Germline CDR1 reads SNHLY; CDR2 reads FYNNEI. The CDR3 region is CASSATRDRLFF. CDR3 DNA: TGTGCCAGCAGTGCGACCAGGGACAGGCTGTTTTTT.

Here the CDR3 reads CASSAGQGVDQPQHF. CDR3 coding DNA: TGTGCCAGCAGTGCTGGACAGGGAGTGGATCAGCCCCAGCATTTT. This chain joins TRBV25-1 and TRBJ1-5; TRBD1 agrees at 8 bases. The CDR3 runs to 15 residues. V trimming: 4 bases; J trimming: 5 bases; junction bases outside the gene matches: 7. The germline gives CDR1 MGHDK, CDR2 SYGVNS.

The chain couples TRBV15 to TRBJ2-1; 7 nucleotides match TRBD1. Germline assignment: CDR1 LNHNV and CDR2 YYDKDF (reference sequence). V was clipped by 5 bases and J by 3 bases; unmatched bases: 7. This CDR3 comprises 15 residues. The CDR3 region is CATSDRDRYYNEQFF. CDR3 DNA sequence: TGTGCCACCAGCGACCGGGACAGATACTACAATGAGCAGTTCTTC.

This rearrangement joins TRBV28 to TRBJ2-1; D unclear. Per germline, CDR1 MDHEN and CDR2 SYDVKM. The CDR3 length is 13 residues. V dropped 4 bases and J dropped 7 bases, with 11 bases sitting between them. As DNA, the CDR3 is TGTGCCAGCAGTTCGGCCTTACCAAATGAGCAGTTCTTC. It translates to CASSSALPNEQFF.

This clone was seen just once. The chain uses TRBV5-1 and TRBJ2-3; 8 positions agree with TRBD2. The J segment lost 4 bases and the V segment lost 0 bases, leaving 4 bases of the junction unmatched. The CDR3 is 15 amino acids. Per the germline V gene, CDR1 is SGHRS and CDR2 is YFSETQ. CDR3 DNA sequence: TGCGCCAGCAGCTTGGGCGCTAGCGGGTCAGATACGCAGTATTTT. Translating it yields CASSLGASGSDTQYF.

The chain is built from TRBV6-5 and TRBJ2-3; no clear D. The V end was cut by 11 bases, the J end by 10 bases, with 22 bases between. CDR3 length: 13 amino acids. The germline CDR1 and CDR2 sequences are MNHEY and SVGAGI. The CDR3 sequence: CASLISPGSPQYF. The CDR3 bases are TGTGCCTCCCTCATTAGCCCGGGTAGTCCGCAGTATTTT.

The chain joins TRBV5-1 to TRBJ2-7; TRBD2 agrees at 8 bases. Germline CDR1 is SGHRS and CDR2 is YFSETQ. V dropped 5 bases and J dropped 3; count of bases not matched to a gene: 10. This CDR3 is 15 amino acids long. The CDR3 coding sequence is TGCGCCAGCAGGGAGAGTACTAGCGGAGACTACGAGCAGTACTTC. It specifies CASRESTSGDYEQYF.

The rearrangement uses TRBV7-2 and TRBJ1-5, with D tentatively TRBD1 (5 bases). This CDR3 has 16 residues. Trimming shortened V by 5 bases and J by 6 bases, and 20 bases separated the two germline ends. Germline V gives CDR1 SGHTA, CDR2 FQGNSA. This chain's CDR3 is CASSQAGGNIGQPQHF. CDR3 DNA sequence: TGTGCCAGCAGCCAAGCGGGGGGAAACATTGGTCAGCCCCAGCATTTT.

V is TRBV5-5 and J is TRBJ1-2; unclear D gene. The V end was cut by 0 bases, the J end by 7 bases, with 19 bases between. The CDR3 consists of 16 residues. Germline CDR1 and CDR2: SGHKS and YYEKEE (reference sequence). CDR3 residues: CASSLGPSKGAGGYTF. In DNA, the CDR3 is TGTGCCAGCAGCTTGGGTCCCTCGAAGGGAGCCGGTGGCTACACCTTC.

The V gene is TRBV18, the J gene TRBJ2-7, with 8 nucleotides matching TRBD2. The CDR3 is made up of 15 amino acids. The germline V gene has CDR1 KGHSH and CDR2 LQKENI. After removal of 3 bases from V and 7 bases from J, the junction contained 11 bases not matched to a gene. The CDR3 region is CASSPVGAGVGEQYF. The CDR3 bases are TGTGCCAGCTCACCGGTAGGAGCGGGAGTTGGGGAGCAGTACTTC.

This chain connects TRBV2 to TRBJ2-7; 13 nucleotides agree with TRBD2. The CDR3 is 12 amino acids. Germline-derived CDR1 and CDR2 are SNHLY and FYNNEI. Germline trimming cut 11 bases from V and 3 bases from J; bases unmatched to any gene: 1. In nucleotides, the CDR3 is TGTGCCGGACTAGCGGGAGACTACGAGCAGTACTTC. Translating gives CAGLAGDYEQYF.